These 2 T cell receptor beta chains were all obtained from the same sample, sequenced in a study of T cells in Graves' hyperthyroidism and ophthalmopathy. TCR beta CDR3 regions were amplified from RNA transcripts. HTBI primers were the set used in a first-round RT-PCR of the TCR CDR3. Each CDR3 protein gets one entry after TCRdb re-called the multiplex PCR reads with MiXCR. The sample lists 600,000 to 800,000 distinct CDR3 sequences; approximately 36% were seen once. Sequencing was done on a sample of blood. The receptor set was obtained from a woman in her thirties or forties with Graves' hyperthyroidism.

This chain connects TRBV29-1 to TRBJ2-2, with TRBD1 matching over 7 bases. CDR1 is SQVTM and CDR2 is ANQGSEA in the germline V gene. The CDR3 has 12 amino acids. The trim removed 7 bases at V and 4 bases at J, leaving 3 bases unmatched. CDR3 amino acids: CSAWDSTGELFF. Here the CDR3 DNA reads TGCAGCGCTTGGGACAGCACCGGGGAGCTGTTTTTT.

The V and J genes are TRBV7-9 and TRBJ1-2, with D possibly matching TRBD1 (5 bases). Trimming removed 4 bases at V and 4 bases at J, with 10 bases between. This CDR3 spans 13 amino acids. Germline CDR1 is SEHNR and CDR2 is FQNEAQ (reference sequence). DNA of the CDR3: TGTGCCAGCAGCTCAGGACAATTCTATGGCTACACCTTC. Encoded protein: CASSSGQFYGYTF.